Below, one T cell receptor beta chain is given with its context. What antigen it recognizes has not been identified. No base qualities exist here, and no much larger clone lies one base off it. This entry is derived from a study of T cells in Graves' hyperthyroidism and ophthalmopathy (dated by TCRdb to about 2019). Background on the whole study: Peripheral blood was sampled at the time of initial diagnosis, prior to any treatment. A discovery cohort of about a hundred patients, about 40 with Graves' ophthalmopathy and 55 to 65 with stable Graves' hyperthyroidism, was used to find distinguishing TCR V-J signatures. Whether ophthalmopathy could be predicted prospectively was tested in an independent validation cohort made up of 18 to 20 hyperthyroidism patients plus 17 patients who later progressed to ophthalmopathy. For training and testing, the 95 to 100 patients in the discovery cohort were randomly divided in a 7:3 ratio. The study also compared thyroid tissue and blood T-cell repertoires from 6 or 7 Graves' hyperthyroidism patients. Following sampling, methimazole starting at 30 mg daily was given to hyperthyroidism patients, and high-dose intravenous methylprednisolone was given to ophthalmopathy patients. TCR Vbeta CDR3 sequencing of 135 peripheral blood samples (approximately 44 ophthalmopathy, 75 hyperthyroidism and roughly 17 progressor patients) is reported in the paper. The paper as a whole reports these results and caveats: In validation, progression to ophthalmopathy was predicted by the model with around 71% sensitivity and roughly 76% specificity, a median of around 5.9 months before onset. Blood samples also contained most of the expanded thyroid clonotypes (frequency above 0.001), which suggests that blood repertoires may reflect thyroid immune responses. Sample size was not statistically predetermined, and blinding of investigators to group allocation was not performed. In cross-validation, a model built on a 13 V-J signature told ophthalmopathy apart from stable hyperthyroidism with approximately 90% sensitivity and about 81% specificity, and in testing the same model reached 80%/75%.

From its cysteine to its phenylalanine, the CDR3 spans 14 amino acids. Kept here is only the CDR3 DNA, which spans 42 bases and is read in frame from base 1. V loses 5 bases at its end and J loses 3 bases; junction bases beyond the gene matches: 3. Sequences GTSNPN (CDR1) and SVGIG (CDR2) are obtained from the germline V gene (reference sequence). The TCR beta CDR3 regions were amplified from the RNA transcripts. For the first round of RT-PCR on the TCR CDR3, the HTBI primer set was used together with the Qiagen OneStep RT-PCR kit. A second multiplex PCR round built the libraries, followed by size selection and purification. Sequencing of the libraries was done on an Illumina HiSeq2000 using paired-end 100 bp reads. The study's own analysis went as follows. Raw data were processed with SOAPnuke, discarding reads with adapters, uncalled bases, mean Phred below 15, or no exact constant-primer or identifier match. High-quality paired reads were merged with COPE v1.2.5, and unique nucleotide sequences were defined as clonotypes. MiTCR v1.1 was used to align the clonotypes against IMGT TRBV, TRBD and TRBJ reference segments. Only V-J combinations with frequency above 0.0001, covering about 99% of repertoires, were analysed. The TCS score was defined as the ratio of F50 (clonal expansion) to E x V (chaos), calculated using BLOSUM62-based TCRdist between CDR3 peptides within each V-J. Welch's t-statistics and random forest reduced roughly 530 V-J features to 10 to 15, which were used in a naive Bayes classifier (R e1071). The public reads were quality trimmed at Q25 with fastp and then assembled into clones with MiXCR by TCRdb, keeping productive beta chains. Entries that share a CDR3 protein sequence are merged under the most common genes and DNA. Here the V and J calls rest on TCRdb's processing, not on the authors' analysis. The sample yields 400,000 to 500,000 distinct CDR3 sequences; approximately 14% were counted once. The ten most abundant clones make up roughly 13% of the sample.

In the ophthalmopathy patients, disease was moderately to severely active, with a Clinical Activity Score of 3 or more, a NOSPECS grade of 4 or more, and a duration of less than 3 months. The study excluded patients with uncontrolled infections, other autoimmune diseases, pregnancy or lactation. Diagnoses were based on clinical symptoms, serum thyroxine and TRAb, thyroid ultrasound and orbital computed tomography. PBMCs were isolated from approximately 10 ml of fresh peripheral blood by Ficoll-Paque density gradient centrifugation. Total RNA was extracted with Trizol reagent, and quality was checked on an Agilent 2100 Bioanalyzer.

Recombination connected TRBV30 to TRBJ2-1; the central 11 bases match TRBD2. The sample was blood. The TCR sequence derives from a young man with Graves' ophthalmopathy. The sequenced DNA is TGTGCCTGGGGACTAGCGGGCCACTACAATGAGCAGTTCTTC. The encoded protein is CAWGLAGHYNEQFF.